The rows below give T cell receptor beta chains drawn from one sample of a study of vaccination and CD4 T cells after COVID-19. TCRdb reprocessed the PCR reads with MiXCR, giving one entry per CDR3 protein. There are 13,000 to 15,000 distinct CDR3 sequences in the sample; 29% occur only once, and about 20% lies in the top ten. Their recognized antigens are unknown. Here the sequenced sample was CD4+ T cells from blood, cultured in vitro, taken before SARS-CoV-2 vaccination. These TCRs come from a human donor who received a COVID-19 vaccine. Each CDR3 is given without its conserved first and last residue. Fields, in order: CDR3 length, clone size, V gene, J gene, CDR3 protein. The size entry is marked missing in some rows and otherwise reads once, few, many or a size class.

9	NA	TRBV29-1	TRBJ2-3	SVKTTDTQY
13	NA	TRBV5-4	TRBJ2-7	ASSPDPGGNNEQY
12	NA	TRBV19	TRBJ2-5	ASSIDPKQDTQY
15	NA	TRBV27	TRBJ1-1	TSSLLGRPRMNTEAF
10	few	TRBV27	TRBJ2-7	ASSPLPYEQY
13	NA	TRBV24-1	TRBJ2-1	ATSGGPEDYNEQF
10	NA	TRBV20-1	TRBJ2-7	SARETRGEQY
10	NA	TRBV7-9	TRBJ1-2	ASSPQGYGYT
13	NA	TRBV5-1	TRBJ1-6	ASSLTGAGNSPLH
11	once	TRBV18	TRBJ2-5	ASSLDMEETQY
11	NA	TRBV2	TRBJ2-1	ASSGANNNEQF
13	NA	TRBV6-5	TRBJ1-5	ASSYGTGGNQPQH
11	NA	TRBV20-1	TRBJ2-7	SPKAGRLDEQY
12	NA	TRBV2	TRBJ2-3	ASTRDRGTDTQY
10	NA	TRBV14	TRBJ1-6	ASSPSRSPLH
13	few	TRBV7-3	TRBJ2-6	ASSLRDSGANVLT
12	NA	TRBV20-1	TRBJ2-3	SATGQGPFDTQY
14	few	TRBV12-3/TRBV12-4	TRBJ2-3	ASSLFVGVVTDTQY
18	large	TRBV2	TRBJ1-5	ASSENFRGLADYSNQPQH
11	few	TRBV18	TRBJ1-6	ASSPGTGSPLH
13	NA	TRBV2	TRBJ1-6	ASKVVGQNNSPLH
12	few	TRBV6-1	TRBJ1-2	ASSPNIDGFGYT
11	few	TRBV6-2/TRBV6-3	TRBJ1-2	ASSYSGVHGYT
12	NA	TRBV7-9	TRBJ1-6	ASSSGQGGSPLH
16	NA	TRBV11-1	TRBJ1-5	ASSLGQGPGYSNQPQH
13	NA	TRBV2	TRBJ1-4	ASSPDRASNEKLF
13	NA	TRBV5-4	TRBJ1-1	ASSLSSLLNTEAF
15	few	TRBV4-1	TRBJ1-1	ASSRIAGIGLNTEAF
11	NA	TRBV10-3	TRBJ2-3	AIGRGDTDTQY
14	few	TRBV7-2	TRBJ2-7	ASSLALGRGPGEQY
13	NA	TRBV12-3/TRBV12-4	TRBJ2-3	ASSSQTTGTDTQY
11	NA	TRBV19	TRBJ2-7	ASSDRVNYEQY
10	few	TRBV25-1	TRBJ1-1	ASRSENTEAF
14	NA	TRBV2	TRBJ2-2	ASASGGAINTGELF
11	NA	TRBV20-1	TRBJ1-6	STTRTENSPLH
13	NA	TRBV21-1	TRBJ2-3	ASSKPGEGTDTQY
13	NA	TRBV30	TRBJ2-5	AWGPGQGLQETQY
10	few	TRBV19	TRBJ1-2	AVLTGEYGYT
14	few	TRBV24-1	TRBJ2-3	ATSDPTGRTTDTQY
13	NA	TRBV30	TRBJ2-3	AWTFSKGYTDTQY
15	NA	TRBV27	TRBJ2-1	ASTLGVSGGLYNEQF
11	few	TRBV24-1	TRBJ1-6	ATSETTNSPLH